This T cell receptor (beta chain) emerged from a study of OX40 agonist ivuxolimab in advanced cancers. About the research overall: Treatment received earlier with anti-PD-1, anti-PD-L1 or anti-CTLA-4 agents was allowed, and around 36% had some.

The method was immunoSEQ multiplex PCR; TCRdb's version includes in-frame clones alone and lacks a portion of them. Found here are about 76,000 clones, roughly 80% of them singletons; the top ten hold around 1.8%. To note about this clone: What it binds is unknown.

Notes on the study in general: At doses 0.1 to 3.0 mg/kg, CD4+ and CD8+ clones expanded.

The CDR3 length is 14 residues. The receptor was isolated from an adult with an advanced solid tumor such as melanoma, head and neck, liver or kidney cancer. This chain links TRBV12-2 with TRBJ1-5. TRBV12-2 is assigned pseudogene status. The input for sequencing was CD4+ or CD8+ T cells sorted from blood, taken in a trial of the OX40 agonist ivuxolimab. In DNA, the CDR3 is TGTGCAAGTCGCCTCCGGGCCGGGGGCCAGCCCCAGCATTTT. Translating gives CASRLRAGGQPQHF.